The entry below gives a single T cell receptor (beta chain) sequence along with its context. This sample stems from a study of cytomegalovirus exposure and HLA in healthy donors. Study at large: Genotyping showed less than 85% of a few hundred donors falling in the Caucasian-associated ancestry cluster.

Trimming took off 6 bases at V and 4 bases at J, with 7 bases between the two ends. The CDR3 is 11 amino acids. Germline V CDR1 and CDR2: MNHNS, SASEGT. 13 Jbeta primers and 60 Vbeta primers were used for the PCR. Clones were sequenced by immunoSEQ multiplex PCR, and TCRdb holds only the in-frame ones, with some missing. The data show about 150,000 clones, over 65% seen once. The sequence was obtained from a female donor in good health and CMV-seropositive. The chain links TRBV6-1 to TRBJ2-7; D is ambiguous. Sequencing used PBMCs. CDR3 region: CASRDGYEQYF. The CDR3, as DNA: TGTGCCAGCAGAGACGGGTACGAGCAGTACTTC.